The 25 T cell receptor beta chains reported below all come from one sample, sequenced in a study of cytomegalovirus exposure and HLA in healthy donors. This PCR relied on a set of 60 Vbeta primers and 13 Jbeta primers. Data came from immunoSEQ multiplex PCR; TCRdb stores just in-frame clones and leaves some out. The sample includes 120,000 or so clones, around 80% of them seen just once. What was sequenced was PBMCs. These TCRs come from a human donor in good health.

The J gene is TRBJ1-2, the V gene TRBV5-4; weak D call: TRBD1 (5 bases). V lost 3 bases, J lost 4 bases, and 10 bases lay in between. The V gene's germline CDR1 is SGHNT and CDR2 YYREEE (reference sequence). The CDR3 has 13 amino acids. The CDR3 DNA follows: TGTGCCAGCAGCTCGGCAGGGATCTATGGCTACACCTTC. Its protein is CASSSAGIYGYTF.

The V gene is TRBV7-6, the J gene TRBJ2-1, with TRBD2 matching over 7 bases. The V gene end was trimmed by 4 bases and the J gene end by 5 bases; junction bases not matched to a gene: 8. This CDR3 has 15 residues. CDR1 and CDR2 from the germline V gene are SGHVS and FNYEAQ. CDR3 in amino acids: CASSSPPGGNNEQFF. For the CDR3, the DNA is TGTGCCAGCAGCTCTCCCCCCGGGGGGAACAATGAGCAGTTCTTC.

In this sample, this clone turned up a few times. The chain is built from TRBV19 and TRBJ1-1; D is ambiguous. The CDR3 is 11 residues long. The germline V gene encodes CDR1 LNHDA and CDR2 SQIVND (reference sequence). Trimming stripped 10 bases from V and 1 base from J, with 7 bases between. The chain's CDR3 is CAKMRNTEAFF. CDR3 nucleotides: TGTGCCAAAATGAGGAACACTGAAGCTTTCTTT. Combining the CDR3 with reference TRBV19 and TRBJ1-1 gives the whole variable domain DGGITQSPKYLFRKEGQNVTLSCEQNLNHDAMYWYRQDPGQGLRLIYYSQIVNDFQKGDIAEGYSVSREKKESFPLTVTSAQKNPTAFYLCAKMRNTEAFFGQGTRLTVV.

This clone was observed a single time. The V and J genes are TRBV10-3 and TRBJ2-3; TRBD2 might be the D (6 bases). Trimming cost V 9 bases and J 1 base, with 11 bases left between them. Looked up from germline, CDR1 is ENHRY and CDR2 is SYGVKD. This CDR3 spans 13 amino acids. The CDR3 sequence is CAIHIAGTDTQYF. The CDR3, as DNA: TGTGCCATACACATAGCGGGCACAGATACGCAGTATTTT.

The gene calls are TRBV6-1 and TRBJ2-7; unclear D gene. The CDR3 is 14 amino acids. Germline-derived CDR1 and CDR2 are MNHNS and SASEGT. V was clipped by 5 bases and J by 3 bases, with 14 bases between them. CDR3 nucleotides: TGTGCCAGCAGTTATGACACCGAAGACTACGAGCAGTACTTC. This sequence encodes CASSYDTEDYEQYF.

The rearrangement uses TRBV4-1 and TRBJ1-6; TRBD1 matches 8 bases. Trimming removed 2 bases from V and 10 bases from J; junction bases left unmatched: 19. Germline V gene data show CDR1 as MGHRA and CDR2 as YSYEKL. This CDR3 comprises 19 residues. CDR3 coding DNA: TGCGCCAGCAGCCAAAATCCCGAATTGGGACAGGCCTTTTGGTCACCCCTCCACTTT. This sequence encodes CASSQNPELGQAFWSPLHF.

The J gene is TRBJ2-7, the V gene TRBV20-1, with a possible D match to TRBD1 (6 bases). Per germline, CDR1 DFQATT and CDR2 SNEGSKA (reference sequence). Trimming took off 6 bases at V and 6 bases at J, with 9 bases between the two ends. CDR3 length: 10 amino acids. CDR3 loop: CSAWDIEQYF. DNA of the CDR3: TGCAGTGCGTGGGACATCGAGCAGTACTTC.

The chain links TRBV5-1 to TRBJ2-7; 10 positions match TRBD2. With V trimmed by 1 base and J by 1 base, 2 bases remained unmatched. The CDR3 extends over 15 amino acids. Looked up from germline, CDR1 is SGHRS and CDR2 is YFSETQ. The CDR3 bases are TGCGCCAGCAGCTTGCAACTAGCGGGGTCCTACGAGCAGTACTTC. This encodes CASSLQLAGSYEQYF.

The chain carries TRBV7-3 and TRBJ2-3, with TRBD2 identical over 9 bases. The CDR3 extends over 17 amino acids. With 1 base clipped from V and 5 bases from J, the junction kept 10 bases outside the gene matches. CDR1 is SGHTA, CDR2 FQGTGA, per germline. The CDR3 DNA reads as TGTGCCAGCAGCTTAAATGCGGGGGGGGCTGGTGGAGATACGCAGTATTTT. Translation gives CASSLNAGGAGGDTQYF.

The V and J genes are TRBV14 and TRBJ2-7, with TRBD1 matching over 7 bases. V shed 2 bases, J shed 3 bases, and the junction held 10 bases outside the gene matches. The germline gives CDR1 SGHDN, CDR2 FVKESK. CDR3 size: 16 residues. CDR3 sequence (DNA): TGTGCCAGCAGCCAACGACAGGGCCAATTGATCTACGAGCAGTACTTC. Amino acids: CASSQRQGQLIYEQYF.

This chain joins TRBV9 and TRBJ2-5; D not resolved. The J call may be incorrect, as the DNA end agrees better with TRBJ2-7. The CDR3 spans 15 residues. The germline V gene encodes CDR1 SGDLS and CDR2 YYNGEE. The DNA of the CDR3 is TGTGCCAGCAGCGTAGACCCCCGAGGAGCCTACGAGCAGTACTTC. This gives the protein CASSVDPRGAYEQYF.

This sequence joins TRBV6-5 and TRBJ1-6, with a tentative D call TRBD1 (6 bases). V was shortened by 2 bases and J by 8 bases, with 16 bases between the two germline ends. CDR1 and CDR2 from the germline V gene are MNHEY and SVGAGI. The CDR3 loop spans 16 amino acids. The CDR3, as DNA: TGTGCCAGCAGTTACCTTAACAGGGAACCCTATTCACCCCTCCACTTT. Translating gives CASSYLNREPYSPLHF.

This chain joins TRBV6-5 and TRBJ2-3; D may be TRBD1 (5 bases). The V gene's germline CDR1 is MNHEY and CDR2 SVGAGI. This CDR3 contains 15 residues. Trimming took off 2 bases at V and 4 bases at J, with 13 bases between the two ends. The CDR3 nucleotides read TGTGCCAGCAGTTACGAGGCAGGGTTTCCAGATACGCAGTATTTT. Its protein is CASSYEAGFPDTQYF.

The chain's CDR3 is CASSLEDNGSNQPQHF. CDR3 sequence (DNA): TGTGCCAGCAGCTTAGAGGACAACGGTAGCAATCAGCCCCAGCATTTT. The genes are TRBV7-8 and TRBJ1-5, with D possibly being TRBD1 (5 bases). Germline CDR1 SGHVS, CDR2 FQNEAQ. The CDR3 extends over 16 amino acids. V lost 1 base and J lost 0, with 10 bases in between.

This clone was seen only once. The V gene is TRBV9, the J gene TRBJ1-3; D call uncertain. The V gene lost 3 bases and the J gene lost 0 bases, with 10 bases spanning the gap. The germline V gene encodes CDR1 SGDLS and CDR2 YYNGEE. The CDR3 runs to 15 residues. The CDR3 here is CASSGTGDSGNTIYF. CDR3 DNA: TGTGCCAGCAGCGGTACCGGGGACTCTGGAAACACCATATATTTT.

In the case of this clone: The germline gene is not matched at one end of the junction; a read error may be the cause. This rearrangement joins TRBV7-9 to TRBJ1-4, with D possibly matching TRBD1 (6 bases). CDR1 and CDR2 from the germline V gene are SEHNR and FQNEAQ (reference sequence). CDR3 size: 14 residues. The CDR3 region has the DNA TGTTCCAGCAGCCCGAGGGGGACTAATGAAAAACTGTTTTTT. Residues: CSSSPRGTNEKLFF.

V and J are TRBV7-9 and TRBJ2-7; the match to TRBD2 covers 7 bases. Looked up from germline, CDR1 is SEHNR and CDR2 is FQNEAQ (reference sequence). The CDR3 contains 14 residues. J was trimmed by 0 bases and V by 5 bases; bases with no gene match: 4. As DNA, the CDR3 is TGTGCCAGCAGCGGGCGGGGGTACTCCTACGAGCAGTACTTC. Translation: CASSGRGYSYEQYF. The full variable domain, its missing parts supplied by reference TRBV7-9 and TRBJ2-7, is DTGVSQNPRHKITKRGQNVTFRCDPISEHNRLYWYRQTLGQGPEFLTYFQNEAQLEKSRLLSDRFSAERPKGSFSTLEIQRTEQGDSAMYLCASSGRGYSYEQYFGPGTRLTVT.

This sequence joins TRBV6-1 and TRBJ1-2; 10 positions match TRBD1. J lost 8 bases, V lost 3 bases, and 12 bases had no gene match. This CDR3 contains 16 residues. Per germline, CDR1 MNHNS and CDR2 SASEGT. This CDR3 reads CASSEIQLRTGGGYTF. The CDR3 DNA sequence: TGTGCCAGCAGTGAGATCCAACTTAGGACAGGGGGAGGCTACACCTTC.

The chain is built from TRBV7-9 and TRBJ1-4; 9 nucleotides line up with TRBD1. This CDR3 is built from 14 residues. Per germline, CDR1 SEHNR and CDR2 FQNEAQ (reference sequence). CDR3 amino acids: CGSSIRTGEEKLFF. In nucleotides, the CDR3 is TGTGGAAGCAGCATACGGACAGGGGAGGAAAAACTGTTTTTT.

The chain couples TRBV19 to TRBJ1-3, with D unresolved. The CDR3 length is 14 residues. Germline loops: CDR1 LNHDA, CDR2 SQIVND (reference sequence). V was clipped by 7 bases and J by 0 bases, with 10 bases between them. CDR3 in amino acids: CASKELHSGNTIYF. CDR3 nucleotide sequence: TGTGCCAGTAAAGAGCTCCACTCTGGAAACACCATATATTTT. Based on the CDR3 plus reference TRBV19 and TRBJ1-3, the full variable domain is DGGITQSPKYLFRKEGQNVTLSCEQNLNHDAMYWYRQDPGQGLRLIYYSQIVNDFQKGDIAEGYSVSREKKESFPLTVTSAQKNPTAFYLCASKELHSGNTIYFGEGSWLTVV.

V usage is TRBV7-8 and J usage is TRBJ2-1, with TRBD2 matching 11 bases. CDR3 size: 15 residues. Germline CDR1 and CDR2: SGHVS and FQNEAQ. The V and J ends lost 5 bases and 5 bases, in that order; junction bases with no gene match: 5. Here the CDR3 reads CASSAIAGGNNEQFF. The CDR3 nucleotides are TGTGCCAGCAGCGCAATAGCGGGGGGGAACAATGAGCAGTTCTTC.

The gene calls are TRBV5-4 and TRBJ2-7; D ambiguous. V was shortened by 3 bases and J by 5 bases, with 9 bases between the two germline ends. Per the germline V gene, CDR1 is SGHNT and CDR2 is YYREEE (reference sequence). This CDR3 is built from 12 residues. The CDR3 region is CASSYHINEQYF. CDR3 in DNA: TGTGCCAGCAGCTATCACATCAACGAGCAGTACTTC.

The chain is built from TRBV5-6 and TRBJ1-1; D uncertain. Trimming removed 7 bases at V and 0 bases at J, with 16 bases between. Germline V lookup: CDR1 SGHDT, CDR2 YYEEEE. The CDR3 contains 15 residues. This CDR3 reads CASLGSPTLNTEAFF. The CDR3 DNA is TGTGCCAGCCTCGGGTCACCTACCTTGAACACTGAAGCTTTCTTT.

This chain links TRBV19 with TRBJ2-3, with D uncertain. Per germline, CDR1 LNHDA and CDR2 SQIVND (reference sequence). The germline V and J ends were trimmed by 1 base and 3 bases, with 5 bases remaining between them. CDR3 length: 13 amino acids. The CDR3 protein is CASSIARTDTQYF. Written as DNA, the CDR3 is TGTGCCAGTAGTATAGCGCGGACAGATACGCAGTATTTT.

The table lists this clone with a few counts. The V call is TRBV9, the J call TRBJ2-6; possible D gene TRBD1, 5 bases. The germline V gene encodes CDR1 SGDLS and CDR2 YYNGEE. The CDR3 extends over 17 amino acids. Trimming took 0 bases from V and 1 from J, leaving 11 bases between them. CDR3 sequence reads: CASSVAQGPSGANVLTF. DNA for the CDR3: TGTGCCAGCAGCGTAGCCCAGGGTCCTTCTGGGGCCAACGTCCTGACTTTC.